This TCR beta chain was captured in a study of blood T cells in healthy people across ages. Study as a whole: Through template switching, about one barcoded beta molecule was captured per two T cells, as measured in model experiments. Points from the study as a whole: Roughly linear declines in TCR beta diversity per million T cells occurred with age. Among long-lived donors, naive CD4+ cells were more numerous and diversity higher than in aged donors.

Notes on this clonotype: Antigen: not known.

Together with a sample-barcoded 5' primer, a J-beta primer mix was included in a second PCR lasting about 6 to 11 cycles. Each cDNA was tagged by a template-switch adaptor containing 12 random nucleotides. One entry per CDR3 protein results from TCRdb running MiXCR on the 5' RACE reads. The sample gives fewer than 800,000 distinct CDR3 sequences, 49% of which show up once; 25% to 35% is in the top ten. V was shortened by 6 bases and J by 0 bases, with 7 bases between the two germline ends. This CDR3 spans 13 amino acids. This clonotype was sampled from a woman in her fifties or sixties in good health. The chain is built from TRBV12-3 or TRBV12-4 and TRBJ2-3; no clear D gene. Sequencing input: blood. CDR3 nucleotide sequence: TGTGCCAGCAGAACATCTAGCACAGATACGCAGTATTTT. Translation: CASRTSSTDTQYF.